This T cell receptor (beta chain) emerged from a study of a mutant IDH1 vaccine in newly diagnosed glioma. The table came from immunoSEQ multiplex PCR; TCRdb's copy has only in-frame clones and leaves some out. The sample records under 15,000 clones, roughly 79% being singletons. Time point given: week 47, end of study. With topical imiquimod, each dose of the vaccine consisted of 300 ug of mutant IDH1 20-mer peptide. CDR3 length: 14 residues. The germline V and J ends were trimmed by 4 bases and 5 bases, with 14 bases remaining between them. Germline CDR1 and CDR2: MNHEY and SMNVEV (reference sequence). This clone was counted between two and nine times. The target antigen is unknown.

The V and J genes are TRBV27 and TRBJ1-1; tentative D call: TRBD1 (6 bases). This clonotype was sampled from a woman between 40 and 55 years old with glioma. The sample was PBMCs, taken from a glioma patient whose treatment included an IDH1 peptide vaccine. The DNA for the CDR3 is TGTGCCAGCAGTTGGGGGGGCGGGGGGACTGAAGCTTTCTTT. Its translation: CASSWGGGGTEAFF.